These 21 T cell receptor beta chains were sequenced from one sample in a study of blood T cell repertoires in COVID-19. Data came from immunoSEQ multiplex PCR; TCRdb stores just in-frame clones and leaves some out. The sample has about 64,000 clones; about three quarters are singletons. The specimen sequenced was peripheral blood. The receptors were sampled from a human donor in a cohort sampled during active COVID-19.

In DNA, the CDR3 is TGTGCCAGCAGCTTGAGACGGAGGGAACCCTACGAGCAGTACTTC. This encodes CASSLRRREPYEQYF. The chain uses TRBV5-6 and TRBJ2-7; the D gene is possibly TRBD2 (6 bases). The CDR3 runs to 15 residues. The V end lost 1 base, the J end lost 2 bases, and 13 bases lay between the germline ends. From germline, CDR1 is SGHDT and CDR2 YYEEEE.

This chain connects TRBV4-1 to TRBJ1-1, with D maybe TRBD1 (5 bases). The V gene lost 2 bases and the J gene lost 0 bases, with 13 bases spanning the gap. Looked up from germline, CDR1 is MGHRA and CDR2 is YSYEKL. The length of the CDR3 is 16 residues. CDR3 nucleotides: TGCGCCAGCAGCCAATTGGACACCGTCATGAACACTGAAGCTTTCTTT. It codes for CASSQLDTVMNTEAFF.

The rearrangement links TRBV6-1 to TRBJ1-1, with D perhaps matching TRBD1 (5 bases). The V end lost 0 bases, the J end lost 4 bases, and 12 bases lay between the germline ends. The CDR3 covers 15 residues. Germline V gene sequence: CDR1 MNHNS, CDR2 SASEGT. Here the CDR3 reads CASSEAMGRGTEAFF. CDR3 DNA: TGTGCCAGCAGTGAAGCTATGGGGCGCGGCACTGAAGCTTTCTTT.

The CDR3 sequence is CASSDEYREQYF. CDR3 sequence (DNA): TGTGCCAGCAGTGACGAGTACCGGGAGCAGTACTTC. The chain employs TRBV6-1 and TRBJ2-7; D remains unclear. The CDR3 is 12 amino acids. Germline V gene data show CDR1 as MNHNS and CDR2 as SASEGT. Trimming shortened V by 3 bases and J by 7 bases, and 10 bases separated the two germline ends.

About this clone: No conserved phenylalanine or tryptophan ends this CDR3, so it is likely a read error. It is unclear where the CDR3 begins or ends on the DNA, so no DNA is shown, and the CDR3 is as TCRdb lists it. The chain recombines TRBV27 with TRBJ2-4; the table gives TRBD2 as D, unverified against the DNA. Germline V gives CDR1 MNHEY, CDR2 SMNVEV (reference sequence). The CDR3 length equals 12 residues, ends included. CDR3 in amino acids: CASSPGTSGGAH.

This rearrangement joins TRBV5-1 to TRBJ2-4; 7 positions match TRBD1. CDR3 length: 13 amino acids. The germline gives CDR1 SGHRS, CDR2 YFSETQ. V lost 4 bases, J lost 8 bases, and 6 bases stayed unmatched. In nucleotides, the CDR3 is TGCGCCAGCAGCATAGACAGGGCTTACATTCAGTACTTC. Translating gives CASSIDRAYIQYF.

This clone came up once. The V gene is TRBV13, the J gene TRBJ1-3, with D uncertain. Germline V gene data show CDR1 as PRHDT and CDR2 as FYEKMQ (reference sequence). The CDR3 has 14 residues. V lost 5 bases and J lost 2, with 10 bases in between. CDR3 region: CASSRVAPGNTIYF. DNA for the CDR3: TGTGCCAGCAGCCGGGTGGCTCCTGGAAACACCATATATTTT.

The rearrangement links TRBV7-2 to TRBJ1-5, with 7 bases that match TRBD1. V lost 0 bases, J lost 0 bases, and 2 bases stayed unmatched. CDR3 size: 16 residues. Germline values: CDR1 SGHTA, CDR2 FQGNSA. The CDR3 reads CASSLAGTASNQPQHF. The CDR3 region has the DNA TGTGCCAGCAGCTTAGCTGGGACAGCTAGCAATCAGCCCCAGCATTTT.

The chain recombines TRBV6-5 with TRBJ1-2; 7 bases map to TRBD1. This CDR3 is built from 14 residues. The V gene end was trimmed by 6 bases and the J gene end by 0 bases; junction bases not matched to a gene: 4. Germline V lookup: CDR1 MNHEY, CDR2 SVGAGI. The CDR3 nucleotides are TGTGCCAGCAGGAGGGACAGCGCTAACTATGGCTACACCTTC. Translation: CASRRDSANYGYTF.

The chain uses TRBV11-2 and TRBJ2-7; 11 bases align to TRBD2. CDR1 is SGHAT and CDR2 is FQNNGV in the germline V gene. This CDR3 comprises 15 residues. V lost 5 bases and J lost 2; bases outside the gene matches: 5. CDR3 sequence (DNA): TGTGCCAGCAGCATTTCTAGCGGGGGGCCCTACGAGCAGTACTTC. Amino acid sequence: CASSISSGGPYEQYF.

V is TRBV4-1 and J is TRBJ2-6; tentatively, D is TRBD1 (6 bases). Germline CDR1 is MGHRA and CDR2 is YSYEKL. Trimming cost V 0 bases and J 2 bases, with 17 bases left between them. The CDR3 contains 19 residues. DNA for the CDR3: TGCGCCAGCAGCCAAGATGGACAGCCCATGGCTGCTGGGGCCAACGTCCTGACTTTC. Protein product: CASSQDGQPMAAGANVLTF.

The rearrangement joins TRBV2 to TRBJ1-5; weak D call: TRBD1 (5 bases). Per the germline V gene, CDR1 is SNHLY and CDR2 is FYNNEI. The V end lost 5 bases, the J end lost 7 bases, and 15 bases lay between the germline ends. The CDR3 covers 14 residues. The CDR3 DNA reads TGTGCCAGCAGTCAGGCCCAGGGTAAGCAGCCCCAGCATTTT. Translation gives CASSQAQGKQPQHF.

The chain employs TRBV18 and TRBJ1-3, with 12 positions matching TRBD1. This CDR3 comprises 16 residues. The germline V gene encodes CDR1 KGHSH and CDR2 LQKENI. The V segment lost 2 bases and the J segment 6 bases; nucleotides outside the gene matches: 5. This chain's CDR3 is CASSPMGTGGENTIYF. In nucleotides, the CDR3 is TGTGCCAGCTCACCAATGGGGACAGGGGGCGAAAACACCATATATTTT.

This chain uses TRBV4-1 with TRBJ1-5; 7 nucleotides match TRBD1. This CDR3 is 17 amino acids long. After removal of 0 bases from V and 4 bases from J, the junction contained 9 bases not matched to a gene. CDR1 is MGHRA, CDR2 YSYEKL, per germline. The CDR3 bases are TGCGCCAGCAGCCAAGAACCTGTGACAGGGCGGAATCAGCCCCAGCATTTT. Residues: CASSQEPVTGRNQPQHF.

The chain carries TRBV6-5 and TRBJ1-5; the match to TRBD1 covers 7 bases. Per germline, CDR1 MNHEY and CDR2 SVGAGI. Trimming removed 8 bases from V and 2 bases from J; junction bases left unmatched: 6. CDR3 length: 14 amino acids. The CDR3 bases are TGTGCCAGCCACCCTACAGGGGGCAATCAGCCCCAGCATTTT. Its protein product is CASHPTGGNQPQHF.

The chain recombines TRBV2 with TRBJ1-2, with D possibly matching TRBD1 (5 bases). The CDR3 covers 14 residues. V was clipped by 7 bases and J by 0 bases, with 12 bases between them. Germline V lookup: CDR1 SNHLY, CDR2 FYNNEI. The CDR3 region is CASKETGTNYGYTF. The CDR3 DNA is TGTGCCAGCAAGGAAACAGGAACTAACTATGGCTACACCTTC.

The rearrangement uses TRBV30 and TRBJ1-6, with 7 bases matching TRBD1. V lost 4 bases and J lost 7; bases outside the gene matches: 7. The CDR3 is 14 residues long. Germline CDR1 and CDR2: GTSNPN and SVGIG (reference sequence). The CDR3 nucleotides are TGTGCCTGGAATATGGGACAGAGAAATTCACCCCTCCACTTT. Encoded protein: CAWNMGQRNSPLHF.

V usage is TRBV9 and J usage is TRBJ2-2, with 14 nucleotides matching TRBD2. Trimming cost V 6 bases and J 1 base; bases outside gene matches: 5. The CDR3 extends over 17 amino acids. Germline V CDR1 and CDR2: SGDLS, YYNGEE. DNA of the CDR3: TGTGCCAGCACCGGGACTAGCGGGGGCCTGAACACCGGGGAGCTGTTTTTT. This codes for CASTGTSGGLNTGELFF.

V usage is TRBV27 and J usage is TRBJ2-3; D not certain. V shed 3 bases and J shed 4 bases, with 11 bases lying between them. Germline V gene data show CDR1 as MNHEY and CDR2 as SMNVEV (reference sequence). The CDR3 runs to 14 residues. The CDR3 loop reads CASSFGPAADTQYF. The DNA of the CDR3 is TGTGCCAGCAGTTTTGGTCCCGCGGCAGATACGCAGTATTTT.

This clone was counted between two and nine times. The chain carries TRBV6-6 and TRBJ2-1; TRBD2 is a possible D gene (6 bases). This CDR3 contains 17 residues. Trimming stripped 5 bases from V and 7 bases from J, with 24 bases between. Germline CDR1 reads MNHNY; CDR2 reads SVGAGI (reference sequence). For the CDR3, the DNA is TGTGCCAGCAGTCGGGGGACTTTGCGCGGGGTAAGGAATGAGCAGTTCTTC. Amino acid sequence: CASSRGTLRGVRNEQFF.

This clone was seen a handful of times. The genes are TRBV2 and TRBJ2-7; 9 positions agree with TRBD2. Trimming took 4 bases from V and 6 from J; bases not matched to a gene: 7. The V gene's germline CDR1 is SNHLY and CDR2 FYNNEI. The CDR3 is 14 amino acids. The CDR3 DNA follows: TGTGCCAGCAGTGGGGGCGGGGGGGCCCTCGAGCAGTACTTC. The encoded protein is CASSGGGGALEQYF.